This TCR beta chain was recovered during a study of cytomegalovirus exposure and HLA in healthy donors. Among the donors, all were healthy bone marrow donors. The study's findings and limits: The number of N-insertions in an Asian-associated ancestry cluster was reportedly below the approximately 700-donor mean in a later analysis. On later analysis, the bulk of CMV-associated TCR beta chains appeared to be HLA-restricted.

Amplification used 60 Vbeta primers and 13 Jbeta primers. TCRdb's copy holds only in-frame clones and misses some; the assay was immunoSEQ multiplex PCR. The sample holds approximately 210,000 clones; 82% are singletons and the top ten take roughly 6%. To note about this clone: The antigen remains unidentified.

This TCR derives from a man aged 40-55 years in good health and CMV-seropositive. The specimen was PBMCs.

The CDR3 reads CATSSLGGGNTIYF. DNA of the CDR3: TGTGCCACCAGCAGCCTTGGAGGTGGAAACACCATATATTTT. The chain links TRBV15 to TRBJ1-3; D gene uncertain. The CDR3 is 14 amino acids. Deletions cut 3 bases from V and 3 bases from J, with 9 bases between. The germline V gene encodes CDR1 LNHNV and CDR2 YYDKDF (reference sequence).